Shown below are 21 T cell receptor beta chains from a single sample sequenced in a study of control samples from healthy donors and cancer patients. The table came from immunoSEQ multiplex PCR; TCRdb's copy has only in-frame clones and leaves some out. Seen here are under 150,000 clones, 89% observed once, and the top ten hold 4.9%. The sequencing input was blood. The receptors were gathered from a man aged 25 to 40 in good health.

The chain links TRBV20-1 to TRBJ2-3, with a possible D match to TRBD2 (5 bases). The CDR3 has 15 amino acids. The germline gives CDR1 DFQATT, CDR2 SNEGSKA (reference sequence). V was trimmed by 3 bases and J by 6 bases, leaving 19 bases between them. The CDR3 nucleotides are TGCAGTGCTAGTGTCCGGGGTCGATCCGCGGATACGCAGTATTTT. Amino acids: CSASVRGRSADTQYF.

This chain links TRBV6-5 with TRBJ2-7; TRBD2 aligns across 7 bases. The CDR3 is 15 amino acids. Trimming removed 7 bases from V and 2 bases from J; junction bases left unmatched: 11. CDR1 is MNHEY, CDR2 SVGAGI, per germline. As DNA, the CDR3 is TGTGCCAGCAAGGCGGGGAGCGGGAAAACCTACGAGCAGTACTTC. Its translation: CASKAGSGKTYEQYF.

The rearrangement joins TRBV19 to TRBJ1-2; no definite D call. The germline V gene has CDR1 LNHDA and CDR2 SQIVND (reference sequence). Trimming left V 1 base short and J 6 bases short, with 6 bases between. CDR3 length equals 12 residues. CDR3 loop: CASSIGGDGYTF. The CDR3 DNA reads TGTGCCAGTAGTATAGGTGGGGATGGCTACACCTTC.

The CDR3 here is CATSDGYEQFF. The CDR3 DNA reads TGTGCCACCAGTGATGGTTATGAGCAGTTCTTC. This sequence joins TRBV24-1 and TRBJ2-1; no reliable D call. The V end lost 3 bases, the J end lost 8 bases, and 4 bases lay between the germline ends. The CDR3 extends over 11 amino acids. Germline values: CDR1 KGHDR, CDR2 SFDVKD.

The V call is TRBV27, the J call TRBJ2-3, with 8 bases matching TRBD2. The CDR3 totals 15 residues. The V segment lost 3 bases and the J segment 2 bases; nucleotides outside the gene matches: 4. The germline V gene has CDR1 MNHEY and CDR2 SMNVEV (reference sequence). The CDR3 DNA sequence: TGTGCCAGCAGTTTGCTTAGCGGGGACACAGATACGCAGTATTTT. Its protein product is CASSLLSGDTDTQYF.

The chain carries TRBV6-5 and TRBJ1-5; 7 bases fit TRBD1. CDR1 and CDR2 from the germline V gene are MNHEY and SVGAGI. The CDR3 length is 14 residues. V lost 10 bases and J lost 5; bases outside the gene matches: 11. CDR3 loop: CATTYRGGDQPQHF. CDR3 bases: TGTGCCACCACCTACAGGGGAGGGGATCAGCCCCAGCATTTT.

This clone has only a few counts. This chain links TRBV15 with TRBJ2-7; D may be TRBD1 (6 bases). Germline CDR1 reads LNHNV; CDR2 reads YYDKDF (reference sequence). This CDR3 region has 13 residues. With 4 bases removed from V and 6 bases from J, the gap between germline ends came to 13 bases. This CDR3 is CATSTPTGPEQYF. The CDR3 DNA is TGTGCCACCAGCACGCCTACAGGGCCCGAGCAGTACTTC. Full variable domain (rest looked up from reference TRBV15 and TRBJ2-7): DAMVIQNPRYQVTQFGKPVTLSCSQTLNHNVMYWYQQKSSQAPKLLFHYYDKDFNNEADTPDNFQSRRPNTSFCFLDIRSPGLGDTAMYLCATSTPTGPEQYFGPGTRLTVT.

This clone occurred once. CDR3 amino acids: CASSPRQSNQPQHF. CDR3 sequence (DNA): TGTGCCAGCAGCCCCCGACAGTCGAATCAGCCCCAGCATTTT. The chain links TRBV3-1 (or the pseudogene TRBV3-2) to TRBJ1-5; weak D call: TRBD1 (5 bases). Germline values: CDR1 LGHDT, CDR2 YNNKEL (reference sequence). The CDR3 consists of 14 residues. Trimming took 4 bases from V and 4 from J, leaving 11 bases between them.

The chain has TRBV12-3 or TRBV12-4 and TRBJ1-2; no firm D call. The V end lost 3 bases, the J end lost 5 bases, and 7 bases lay between the germline ends. This CDR3 has 12 residues. CDR3 residues: CASSLSLYGYTF. The CDR3 DNA reads as TGTGCCAGCAGTTTGAGTCTTTATGGCTACACCTTC.

This chain uses TRBV19 with TRBJ2-7; 11 bases map to TRBD2. The V and J ends lost 6 bases and 2 bases, in that order; junction bases with no gene match: 3. The CDR3 spans 14 residues. Germline CDR1 LNHDA, CDR2 SQIVND (reference sequence). The CDR3 bases are TGTGCCAGTAGAACTAGCGGGGGTACCTACGAGCAGTACTTC. Amino acids: CASRTSGGTYEQYF. Full variable domain (missing parts from reference TRBV19 and TRBJ2-7): DGGITQSPKYLFRKEGQNVTLSCEQNLNHDAMYWYRQDPGQGLRLIYYSQIVNDFQKGDIAEGYSVSREKKESFPLTVTSAQKNPTAFYLCASRTSGGTYEQYFGPGTRLTVT.

The V and J genes are TRBV15 and TRBJ2-1, with 10 nucleotides matching TRBD2. Germline values: CDR1 LNHNV, CDR2 YYDKDF (reference sequence). This CDR3 spans 15 amino acids. V dropped 2 bases and J dropped 5; count of bases not matched to a gene: 3. CDR3 in DNA: TGTGCCACCAGCAGACCCGGGACTAGCGACAATGAGCAGTTCTTC. This codes for CATSRPGTSDNEQFF.

CDR3 in amino acids: CASSPLLETQYF. The DNA of the CDR3 is TGTGCCAGCAGTCCCCTCCTAGAGACCCAGTACTTC. The chain combines TRBV2 with TRBJ2-5; the D is unclear. Looked up from germline, CDR1 is SNHLY and CDR2 is FYNNEI. Trimming took 5 bases from V and 4 from J, leaving 8 bases between them. The CDR3 is 12 amino acids.

This clone has just one count. In nucleotides, the CDR3 is TGTGCCAGCAGTTACTCCTCTGCGGGTTCTGGAAACACCATATATTTT. Amino acids: CASSYSSAGSGNTIYF. The rearrangement links TRBV6-6 to TRBJ1-3; D remains unclear. Trimming took off 0 bases at V and 1 base at J, with 10 bases between the two ends. CDR1 MNHNY and CDR2 SVGAGI come from the germline V gene (reference sequence). The CDR3 is made up of 16 amino acids.

The V gene is TRBV5-1, the J gene TRBJ1-1; D is uncertain. Germline V gene sequence: CDR1 SGHRS, CDR2 YFSETQ. With 1 base removed from V and 3 bases from J, the gap between germline ends came to 13 bases. The CDR3 length is 15 residues. The CDR3 loop is CASSLLSVKDTEAFF. As DNA, the CDR3 is TGCGCCAGCAGCTTGTTGTCAGTTAAGGACACTGAAGCTTTCTTT.

The chain has TRBV7-8 and TRBJ1-5; no clear D gene. Germline V gene data show CDR1 as SGHVS and CDR2 as FQNEAQ. Trimming left V 2 bases short and J 0 bases short, with 5 bases between. The CDR3 is 14 amino acids. CDR3 region: CASSLRISNQPQHF. DNA for the CDR3: TGTGCCAGCAGCTTAAGAATTAGCAATCAGCCCCAGCATTTT.

This clone was seen once. This chain uses TRBV5-4 with TRBJ2-1; TRBD2 aligns across 14 bases. The junction had 3 bases not matched to a gene; V was cut back by 4 bases and J by 3 bases. Germline CDR1 is SGHNT and CDR2 is YYREEE (reference sequence). The CDR3 consists of 16 residues. The CDR3 loop is CASSGTSGGLYNEQFF. For the CDR3, the DNA is TGTGCCAGCAGCGGGACTAGCGGGGGTCTCTACAATGAGCAGTTCTTC.

Regarding this clone: The CDR3 ends on some other residue instead of the conserved phenylalanine or tryptophan, so this is likely a read error. The DNA is left out, because the CDR3 cannot be placed on it with certainty; the CDR3 is given as TCRdb lists it. The genes are TRBV20-1 and TRBJ1-1; the D call TRBD1 from the table was never checked on the DNA. In germline, CDR1 is DFQATT, CDR2 SNEGSKA (reference sequence). The CDR3 region is 11 residues in length, termini included. The CDR3 region is CSASGGQSPGL.

This clone was found once. V and J are TRBV5-1 and TRBJ1-3; 7 bases are a match to TRBD1. V dropped 7 bases and J dropped 0; count of bases not matched to a gene: 4. CDR1 and CDR2 from the germline V gene are SGHRS and YFSETQ. CDR3 length equals 14 residues. CDR3 protein: CASSGGNSGNTIYF. As DNA, the CDR3 is TGCGCCAGCTCAGGGGGGAACTCTGGAAACACCATATATTTT. The entire variable domain, with the rest obtained from reference TRBV5-1 and TRBJ1-3, is as follows: KAGVTQTPRYLIKTRGQQVTLSCSPISGHRSVSWYQQTPGQGLQFLFEYFSETQRNKGNFPGRFSGRQFSNSRSEMNVSTLELGDSALYLCASSGGNSGNTIYFGEGSWLTVV.

The chain links TRBV27 to TRBJ1-1; 8 bases are a match to TRBD1. This CDR3 spans 14 amino acids. The junction had 4 bases not matched to a gene; V was cut back by 4 bases and J by 3 bases. CDR1 is MNHEY, CDR2 SMNVEV, per germline (reference sequence). The CDR3 loop is CASSWTGMDTEAFF. The CDR3 DNA reads as TGTGCCAGCAGTTGGACAGGGATGGACACTGAAGCTTTCTTT.

The J gene is TRBJ1-2, the V gene TRBV6-5, with 7 nucleotides matching TRBD1. After removal of 0 bases from V and 7 bases from J, the junction contained 11 bases not matched to a gene. Per germline, CDR1 MNHEY and CDR2 SVGAGI. This CDR3 comprises 16 residues. The CDR3 nucleotides are TGTGCCAGCAGTTACTCTTCGTTTTCAGGGGGAAGTGGCTACACCTTC. Translating gives CASSYSSFSGGSGYTF.

The chain couples TRBV3-1 (or the pseudogene TRBV3-2) to TRBJ2-5; 8 bases agree with TRBD1. The ends lost 2 bases at V and 2 bases at J; junction bases unmatched: 4. From germline, CDR1 is LGHDT and CDR2 YNNKEL (reference sequence). The CDR3 runs to 15 residues. The CDR3, as DNA: TGTGCCAGCAGCCAACCAGGGGGCCTGCAAGAGACCCAGTACTTC. Protein: CASSQPGGLQETQYF.